The clone carrying this T cell receptor (beta chain) came up once. The CDR3 has 15 residues. The germline CDR1 and CDR2 sequences are SGHAT and FQNNGV. V trimming: 5 bases; J trimming: 3 bases; junction bases outside the gene matches: 10. This entry comes from a study of cytomegalovirus exposure and HLA in healthy donors. In the study overall: Among about 380 genotyped donors, approximately 80% fell in the Caucasian-associated ancestry cluster.

Vbeta (60) and Jbeta (13) primers were used in the PCR. Assay used: immunoSEQ multiplex PCR; TCRdb lists only in-frame clones, some missing. The profile shows approximately 100,000 clones, more than 65% of them singletons. Sequences were obtained from PBMCs. V gene TRBV11-2 combines with J gene TRBJ2-7, with 7 bases lining up with TRBD1. The clonotype originates from a man aged 40-49 years in good health and CMV-seropositive. The CDR3 DNA is TGTGCCAGCAGCCTGCGACAGGGCAGAATCTACGAGCAGTACTTC. Translated: CASSLRQGRIYEQYF. Based on the CDR3 plus reference TRBV11-2 and TRBJ2-7, the full variable domain is EAGVAQSPRYKIIEKRQSVAFWCNPISGHATLYWYQQILGQGPKLLIQFQNNGVVDDSQLPKDRFSAERLKGVDSTLKIQPAKLEDSAVYLCASSLRQGRIYEQYFGPGTRLTVT.